A single T cell receptor beta chain is shown here with its context. Its recognized antigen is unknown. No per-base quality is available; no much larger clone lies one base away. Participants in the prospective study were aged roughly 18 to 100 years, lived in about two dozen United States geographic areas, and enrolled through a virtual design. In the prospective study, participants were assigned to cohorts based on the clinical history participants reported in a screening survey and a study questionnaire. For ImmuneRACE Cohort 3, a participant was defined as recovered based on two consecutive negative NP/OP PCR tests, clearance by a healthcare professional, or resolution of symptoms. In the prospective study, whole blood, serum and a nasopharyngeal or oropharyngeal swab were collected from each participant by mobile phlebotomists. Participants in the prospective study had the option to provide additional blood draws and questionnaires over an approximately 2-month period. Before DNA extraction, blood samples from the prospective study were shipped at room temperature or frozen.

The data stem from a study of blood T cell repertoires in COVID-19 (dated by TCRdb to about 2020). About the study as a whole: Collaborator samples came from the United States, Italy and Spain and covered acute and convalescent phases of COVID-19. The prospective study material was composed of cDNA or gDNA derived from T cells, B-cell-depleted T cells, or PBMCs. Deeply sampled blood TCRbeta repertoires from subjects exposed to, actively infected with, or recovered from COVID-19 were included in the dataset. The repertoires were released in a freely available public database meant as a resource for research on the immune response to SARS-CoV-2. The samples were drawn from the first 160 participants of the ongoing ImmuneRACE study and from 1,200 or so subjects provided by 6 global collaborators. The sample metadata nearly always contained a de-identified subject ID, COVID-19 status, age in years and sex. HLA class I and class II types, where available, came from metadata supplied by the sample provider rather than from assay-based typing. The investigation overall reported the following: Clinical and demographic metadata were provided uncurated, with the amount varying by source and participant.

CDR1 and CDR2 (SEHNR, FQNEAQ) derive from the germline V gene (reference sequence). The CDR3 spans 18 residues, from the cysteine through the phenylalanine. Only the CDR3 portion is preserved as DNA: 54 bases, with reading frame beginning at the first base. Clipping removes 4 bases from V and 5 bases from J, with 15 as the unmatched junction base count. The immunoSEQ Assay, a bias-controlled multiplex PCR, was used to amplify TCRbeta CDR3 regions from genomic DNA. The original methods were these. The number of nucleated cells in each sample was estimated from the amplification of reference gene primers within the assay. Sequence reads were collapsed and filtered to measure the absolute abundance of every unique TCRbeta CDR3 rearrangement. Productive Simpson clonality was computed per sample as the square root of Simpson's diversity index over productive rearrangements. The immuneACCESS repertoire file appears here via TCRdb, limited to in-frame rearrangements. These files lack a portion of the clones; in checked studies, under half of the deficit traces to unresolved V genes, and the cause of the others is not known. D and trimming were read from the DNA, whereas the V and J calls and clone size are those reported in that table. For this sample there are 150,000 to 190,000 clones; under 90% appear just once. The ten top clones hold 7.3% of the sample.

The chain couples TRBV7-9 to TRBJ2-1; TRBD1 matches 9 bases in the middle. Sequenced input: PBMCs or T cells enriched from blood (not recorded which). The source is a man aged 45-65 years who had recovered from COVID-19. The CDR3 in this case is CASSYTFPDRGINNEQFF. The bases read TGTGCCAGCAGCTACACTTTCCCTGACAGGGGGATCAACAATGAGCAGTTCTTC.